The sequence of this T cell receptor beta chain was determined in a study of T cells in Graves' hyperthyroidism and ophthalmopathy. Study conclusions and caveats: Ophthalmopathy, which appeared later, was predicted by the model a median 6.5 months before onset. A model built on 13 V-J features separated ophthalmopathy from stable hyperthyroidism. Most thyroid clonotypes with frequency above 0.001 were detected in blood.

In the case of this clonotype: The antigen is unknown.

Germline-derived CDR1 and CDR2 are GTSNPN and SVGIG (reference sequence). The ends were cut back, 4 bases at V and 15 bases at J, with 22 bases in the middle. CDR3 length: 13 amino acids. RNA transcripts provided the source from which TCR beta CDR3 regions were amplified. A first-round RT-PCR of the TCR CDR3 used the HTBI primer set. TCRdb processed the multiplex PCR reads anew with MiXCR; each CDR3 protein has one entry. The data contain about 700,000 distinct CDR3 sequences, 14% of them singletons. Lactation, pregnancy, other autoimmune disease or uncontrolled infection excluded patients. Sequenced sample: blood. The receptor's source is a woman under 30 with Graves' hyperthyroidism. J is TRBJ2-1 and V is TRBV30; D might be TRBD2 (6 bases). CDR3 DNA: TGTGCCTGGACCAAAACCCTCGGAGGGAACGGGTTCTTC. Translated: CAWTKTLGGNGFF.